A single sample gave rise to the 24 T cell receptor beta chains below, sequenced in a study of CD8 T cells in Susac syndrome. Reverse transcription of roughly 0.5 to 1 ug RNA used random hexamers. TCRdb itself ran the immunoSEQ multiplex PCR reads through MiXCR, one entry per CDR3 protein. The table records about 430,000 distinct CDR3 sequences, about 85% of them present only once. Sequenced sample: CD8+ T cells from PBMCs. These receptor sequences come from a human donor with multiple sclerosis.

The chain is built from TRBV20-1 and TRBJ1-1, with TRBD1 as a possible D gene (6 bases). This CDR3 spans 16 amino acids. Germline V gene data show CDR1 as DFQATT and CDR2 as SNEGSKA (reference sequence). V dropped 2 bases and J dropped 4 bases, with 20 bases sitting between them. This CDR3 reads CSARPLGAGEGTEAFF. In DNA, the CDR3 is TGCAGTGCTAGACCCCTGGGGGCAGGGGAGGGCACTGAAGCTTTCTTT.

This chain connects TRBV30 to TRBJ2-2; D is perhaps TRBD2 (5 bases). This CDR3 comprises 13 residues. Trimming removed 1 base from V and 7 bases from J, with 10 bases in between. In germline, CDR1 is GTSNPN, CDR2 SVGIG (reference sequence). CDR3 nucleotides: TGTGCCTGGAGTGCCGGACGGGGCGGGGAGCTGTTTTTT. Its protein is CAWSAGRGGELFF.

V is TRBV27 and J is TRBJ2-1; maybe TRBD2 (6 bases). Germline lookup yields CDR1 MNHEY and CDR2 SMNVEV (reference sequence). Trimming took 10 bases from V and 7 from J, leaving 17 bases between them. This CDR3 is built from 13 residues. The CDR3 sequence is CATTPSGGNEQFF. As DNA, the CDR3 is TGTGCCACAACACCGAGTGGGGGGAATGAGCAGTTCTTC.

CDR3 residues: CASSLGTGELGTEAFF. The CDR3 DNA reads as TGTGCCAGCAGCTTAGGGACAGGGGAGTTAGGCACTGAAGCTTTCTTT. The V call is TRBV7-9, the J call TRBJ1-1; 9 positions match TRBD1. The germline CDR1 and CDR2 sequences are SEHNR and FQNEAQ (reference sequence). This CDR3 comprises 16 residues. Unmatched junction bases numbered 7, after V lost 1 base and J lost 4 bases.

The sample holds a few counts of this clonotype. J is TRBJ2-7 and V is TRBV14, with D tentatively TRBD2 (5 bases). This CDR3 is built from 15 residues. Trimming removed 2 bases at V and 6 bases at J, with 17 bases between. Germline loops: CDR1 SGHDN, CDR2 FVKESK. The CDR3: CASSQRGWTLGEQYF. DNA for the CDR3: TGTGCCAGCAGCCAAAGAGGGTGGACCCTAGGCGAGCAGTACTTC.

V usage is TRBV5-4 and J usage is TRBJ1-2; 9 nucleotides agree with TRBD1. This CDR3 region has 14 residues. Trimming took 4 bases from V and 8 from J; bases not matched to a gene: 9. Germline loops: CDR1 SGHNT, CDR2 YYREEE (reference sequence). Here the CDR3 DNA reads TGTGCCAGCAGCCCAAGGGACAGGGTGTGGGGCTACACCTTC. Translation: CASSPRDRVWGYTF.

The chain uses TRBV7-9 and TRBJ2-7, with 14 bases lining up with TRBD2. Per germline, CDR1 SEHNR and CDR2 FQNEAQ (reference sequence). Trimming cost V 4 bases and J 5 bases; bases outside gene matches: 1. The CDR3 spans 14 residues. CDR3 nucleotide sequence: TGTGCCAGCAGCTCGACTAGCGGGGGGGACGAGCAGTACTTC. As protein: CASSSTSGGDEQYF.

V usage is TRBV30 and J usage is TRBJ1-1; 9 nucleotides agree with TRBD1. Germline CDR1 reads GTSNPN; CDR2 reads SVGIG (reference sequence). The CDR3 contains 13 residues. CDR3: CAQTWDRVTEAFF. CDR3 DNA: TGTGCTCAAACCTGGGACAGGGTCACTGAAGCTTTCTTT.

The rearrangement uses TRBV27 and TRBJ2-7; tentative D call: TRBD1 (5 bases). Germline CDR1 MNHEY, CDR2 SMNVEV (reference sequence). The germline V and J ends were trimmed by 2 bases and 3 bases, with 14 bases remaining between them. This CDR3 is 15 amino acids long. Written as DNA, the CDR3 is TGTGCCAGCAGTTTAATGACAACAGGAAGCTACGAGCAGTACTTC. It translates to CASSLMTTGSYEQYF.

This clonotype came up once. The rearrangement uses TRBV2 and TRBJ2-6; TRBD1 might be the D (6 bases). Germline loops: CDR1 SNHLY, CDR2 FYNNEI. V was pared by 6 bases and J by 0 bases, with 12 bases between. This CDR3 has 16 residues. CDR3 nucleotides: TGTGCCAGCAGGGGGACAACCTCCTCTGGGGCCAACGTCCTGACTTTC. Its translation is CASRGTTSSGANVLTF.

V usage is TRBV20-1 and J usage is TRBJ2-1; 7 bases align to TRBD1. This CDR3 is 14 amino acids long. V lost 6 bases, J lost 3 bases, and 8 bases stayed unmatched. CDR1 is DFQATT and CDR2 is SNEGSKA in the germline V gene (reference sequence). Written as DNA, the CDR3 is TGCAGTGCCCCCGGGACAGCCGACTACAATGAGCAGTTCTTC. The encoded protein is CSAPGTADYNEQFF.

This chain connects TRBV5-1 to TRBJ2-7; 9 bases fit TRBD2. Trimming at V came to 0 bases and at J to 0 bases, leaving 7 bases not matched to a gene. CDR3 size: 17 residues. CDR1 is SGHRS and CDR2 is YFSETQ in the germline V gene. CDR3 residues: CASSLVLAGPGSYEQYF. As DNA, the CDR3 is TGCGCCAGCAGCTTGGTTCTAGCGGGGCCCGGCTCCTACGAGCAGTACTTC.

V and J are TRBV7-9 and TRBJ1-2; 7 bases are a match to TRBD1. Unmatched junction bases numbered 12, after V lost 4 bases and J lost 4 bases. The CDR3 has 16 amino acids. Germline V gene lookup returns CDR1 SEHNR and CDR2 FQNEAQ (reference sequence). The DNA of the CDR3 is TGTGCCAGCAGCTCGGTGACAGGGCTGAATACCTATGGCTACACCTTC. This codes for CASSSVTGLNTYGYTF.

The rearrangement joins TRBV27 to TRBJ1-5; D is ambiguous. Trimming stripped 6 bases from V and 2 bases from J, with 8 bases between. CDR1 and CDR2 (germline): MNHEY, SMNVEV (reference sequence). The CDR3 runs 13 residues. Here the CDR3 DNA reads TGTGCCAGCAGGGGTTTTGGCAATCAGCCCCAGCATTTT. Its protein is CASRGFGNQPQHF.

This clonotype was observed a handful of times. This sequence joins TRBV27 and TRBJ2-1; possible D gene TRBD2, 6 bases. The CDR3 is 13 residues long. The V and J ends lost 5 bases and 3 bases respectively, with 8 bases between them. The germline V gene has CDR1 MNHEY and CDR2 SMNVEV (reference sequence). The CDR3: CASSGGIYNEQFF. In DNA form, the CDR3 reads TGTGCCAGCAGTGGAGGGATCTACAATGAGCAGTTCTTC.

The chain has TRBV2 and TRBJ2-7, with 7 positions matching TRBD2. CDR1 and CDR2 (germline): SNHLY, FYNNEI. The junction had 11 bases not matched to a gene; V was cut back by 7 bases and J by 2 bases. CDR3 length equals 15 residues. CDR3 DNA: TGTGCCAGCACCGAAGGATTGGGACTAACCTACGAGCAGTACTTC. Protein product: CASTEGLGLTYEQYF.

The V and J genes are TRBV6-1 and TRBJ2-4; perhaps TRBD1 as D (5 bases). The CDR3 consists of 17 residues. Germline loops: CDR1 MNHNS, CDR2 SASEGT. Trimming cost V 1 base and J 2 bases, with 15 bases left between them. The CDR3 region is CASSEGRATGPKNIQYF. Written as DNA, the CDR3 is TGTGCCAGCAGTGAAGGCAGGGCCACTGGACCCAAAAACATTCAGTACTTC.

The chain has TRBV12-3 or TRBV12-4 and TRBJ1-2, with D uncertain. V was pared by 5 bases and J by 8 bases, with 21 bases between. The CDR3 contains 15 residues. CDR3 nucleotide sequence: TGTGCCAGCAGTCTCTTCCCTAGAGGGCAGGACGGCTACACCTTC. Its protein is CASSLFPRGQDGYTF.

This clonotype has only a few counts. Written as DNA, the CDR3 is TGTGCCAGCAGCTTATGGGAGGAAGAGACCCAGTACTTC. Translation: CASSLWEEETQYF. The chain couples TRBV11-1 to TRBJ2-5; a weak D match, TRBD2 (6 bases). Germline CDR1 and CDR2: SGHAT and FQDESV (reference sequence). V gave up 2 bases and J gave up 3 bases, with 7 bases separating them. This CDR3 is 13 amino acids long. Full variable domain (missing parts from reference TRBV11-1 and TRBJ2-5): EAEVAQSPRYKITEKSQAVAFWCDPISGHATLYWYRQILGQGPELLVQFQDESVVDDSQLPKDRFSAERLKGVDSTLKIQPAELGDSAMYLCASSLWEEETQYFGPGTRLLVL.

The V call is TRBV21-1, the J call TRBJ2-7; TRBD1, the table's D call, was not compared with the DNA. TRBV21-1 is a pseudogene segment. This CDR3 is 15 amino acids long. CDR3 in amino acids: CASSTGTGSSYEQYF. The CDR3 nucleotides are TGTGCCAGCAGCACTGGGACGGGAAGCTCCTACGAGCAGTACTTC.

The CDR3 here is CASSPRDGWDEQFF. The CDR3 DNA sequence: TGTGCCAGCAGCCCTCGGGACGGTTGGGATGAGCAGTTCTTC. The chain links TRBV12-3 or TRBV12-4 to TRBJ2-1, with D perhaps being TRBD1 or TRBD2 (5 bases each). The CDR3 spans 14 residues. V was pared by 6 bases and J by 8 bases, with 17 bases between.

The chain combines TRBV27 with TRBJ2-7; 7 nucleotides agree with TRBD2. The junction had 3 bases not matched to a gene; V was cut back by 4 bases and J by 0 bases. CDR3 length: 14 residues. Germline CDR1 reads MNHEY; CDR2 reads SMNVEV (reference sequence). The CDR3 region is CASSSERGSYEQYF. CDR3 sequence (DNA): TGTGCCAGCAGTTCAGAGCGGGGCTCCTACGAGCAGTACTTC.

This clonotype was picked up one time. This rearrangement joins TRBV27 to TRBJ2-1, with 8 bases that match TRBD2. This CDR3 is built from 17 residues. V lost 3 bases and J lost 5; bases outside the gene matches: 12. Germline lookup yields CDR1 MNHEY and CDR2 SMNVEV (reference sequence). Here the CDR3 DNA reads TGTGCCAGCAGTTTCGTAGTCGGACTAGCAGGGAACAATGAGCAGTTCTTC. Translation gives CASSFVVGLAGNNEQFF.

The gene calls are TRBV29-1 and TRBJ2-7, with 7 bases fitting TRBD1. The CDR3 covers 13 residues. V dropped 2 bases and J dropped 3; count of bases not matched to a gene: 4. CDR1 is SQVTM and CDR2 is ANQGSEA in the germline V gene. The CDR3 sequence: CSVESGTDYEQYF. Here the CDR3 DNA reads TGCAGCGTTGAATCCGGGACAGACTACGAGCAGTACTTC.